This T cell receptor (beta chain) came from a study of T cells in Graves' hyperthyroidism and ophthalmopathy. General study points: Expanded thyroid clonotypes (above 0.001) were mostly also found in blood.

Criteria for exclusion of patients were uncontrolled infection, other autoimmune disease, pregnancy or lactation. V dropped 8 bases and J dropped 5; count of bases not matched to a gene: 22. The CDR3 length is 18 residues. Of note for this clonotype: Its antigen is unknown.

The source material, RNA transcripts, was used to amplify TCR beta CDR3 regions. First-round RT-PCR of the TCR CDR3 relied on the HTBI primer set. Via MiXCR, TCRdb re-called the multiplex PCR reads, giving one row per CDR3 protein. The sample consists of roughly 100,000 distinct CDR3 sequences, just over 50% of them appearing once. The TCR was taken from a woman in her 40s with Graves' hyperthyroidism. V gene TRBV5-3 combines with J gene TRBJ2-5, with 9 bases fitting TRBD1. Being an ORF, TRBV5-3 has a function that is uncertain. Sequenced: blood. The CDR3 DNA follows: TGTGCCAGTAGTACTAAAGTTGGGAGGGGACAGGGTCGGGAGACCCAGTACTTC. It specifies CASSTKVGRGQGRETQYF.